These T cell receptor beta chains were read from a single sample in a study of T cells after yellow fever vaccination. TCRdb passed the 5' RACE reads through MiXCR, listing each CDR3 protein once. Among 620,000 or so distinct CDR3 sequences listed, around an eighth were seen once. Sequences were derived from PBMCs, sampled on the day of the yellow fever booster vaccination. The receptors were gathered from a man in his thirties or forties who received the YFV17D yellow fever vaccine. Each CDR3 is given with its conserved first and last residue. The D gene is left open where the match is weak. Clone size is stated in some rows and not others, as once, few, many or a class when expanded.

d_call	v_call	clone_size	j_call	cdr3_nt	cdr3_aa
NA	TRBV6-1	few	TRBJ2-1	TGTGCCAGCCGACCTCAGGAGGGGCTAGCCAATGAGCAGTTCTTC	CASRPQEGLANEQFF
NA	TRBV7-8	many	TRBJ2-1	TGTGCCAGCAGCCCCCCCCTCAGAGATAAGAGGAGGGATGAGCAGTTCTTC	CASSPPLRDKRRDEQFF
NA	TRBV20-1	few	TRBJ1-2	TGCAGTGCTAGTCCCAGAACTTCGGGCTCCTATGGCTACACCTTC	CSASPRTSGSYGYTF
NA	TRBV7-2	few	TRBJ2-6	TGTGCCAGCAGCTTAGCGTGGGGTCTCTCTGGGGCCAACGTCCTGACTTTC	CASSLAWGLSGANVLTF
NA	TRBV5-1	NA	TRBJ2-5	TGCGCCAGCAGATACACGGCGGTCCCAGGGACCCAGTACTTC	CASRYTAVPGTQYF
NA	TRBV29-1	NA	TRBJ2-2	TGCAGCGTTGACGGGAAGAACACCGGGGAGCTGTTTTTT	CSVDGKNTGELFF
TRBD1	TRBV20-1	NA	TRBJ2-5	TGCAGTGCTAGAGATGGGACAGGAGGACCGTACCAAGAGACCCAGTACTTC	CSARDGTGGPYQETQYF
NA	TRBV7-9	few	TRBJ2-7	TGTGCCAGCAGCTTCGCTTTCTACGAGCAGTACTTC	CASSFAFYEQYF
NA	TRBV7-2	many	TRBJ2-7	TGTGCCAGCAGCTTAGGACTGTCCTACGAGCAGTACTTC	CASSLGLSYEQYF
NA	TRBV29-1	few	TRBJ1-5	TGCAGCGTTGGGGGGGACTGGGGCAATCAGCCCCAGCATTTT	CSVGGDWGNQPQHF
TRBD1	TRBV12-3/TRBV12-4	few	TRBJ1-2	TGTGCCAGCAGTCGAGGGGACAGGGCCCTTGGCTACACCTTC	CASSRGDRALGYTF
TRBD1	TRBV5-5	few	TRBJ2-3	TGTGCCAGCAGCTTACGAGCCGGGACAGTCACAGATACGCAGTATTTT	CASSLRAGTVTDTQYF
NA	TRBV7-2	few	TRBJ2-4	TGTGCCAGCAGCTTGGAGTCTTTTCTAGCCAAAAACATTCAGTACTTC	CASSLESFLAKNIQYF
NA	TRBV10-3	few	TRBJ2-3	TGTGCCATCAACTCTGGCAGGGCAGATACGCAGTATTTT	CAINSGRADTQYF
TRBD2	TRBV20-1	NA	TRBJ2-1	TGCAGTGCTAGAGATAGCGGGAGGGGTTACAATGAGCAGTTCTTC	CSARDSGRGYNEQFF
NA	TRBV29-1	few	TRBJ2-1	TGCAGCGTGGGCCCGAGGAATGAGCAGTTCTTC	CSVGPRNEQFF
TRBD2	TRBV29-1	many	TRBJ2-3	TGCAGCGTTGTTACGGTCCGGGGGGCAGATACGCAGTATTTT	CSVVTVRGADTQYF
NA	TRBV7-2	few	TRBJ2-7	TGTGCCAGCAGCTTACCTTCTGGGAGAAGCTACGAGCAGTACTTC	CASSLPSGRSYEQYF
NA	TRBV11-2	few	TRBJ2-7	TGTGCCAGCAGGAGGGAATCCGAGCAGTACTTC	CASRRESEQYF
TRBD2	TRBV6-1	NA	TRBJ2-1	TGTGCCAGCAGCCCCCGGGCTAGCGGGAGTGGGGATGAGCAGTTCTTC	CASSPRASGSGDEQFF
TRBD2	TRBV2	few	TRBJ2-5	TGTGCCATTCAGCCGGGACTAGCGGGAGGAGAGACCCAGTACTTC	CAIQPGLAGGETQYF
NA	TRBV5-1	NA	TRBJ2-5	TGCGCCAGCAGCTTGGGTGGGGCTTCCCCGGAGACCCAGTACTTC	CASSLGGASPETQYF
TRBD2	TRBV29-1	NA	TRBJ2-1	TGCAGCGTTGAGGGGAGGGATGAGCAGTTCTTC	CSVEGRDEQFF
TRBD2	TRBV27	few	TRBJ2-3	TGTGCCAGCAGTTTAAGGGAATCGACTAGCCCGCAGTATTTT	CASSLRESTSPQYF
NA	TRBV20-1	few	TRBJ2-7	TGCAGTGCTAGAGTGATGTGGGAGCCGAGGGAGCAGTACTTC	CSARVMWEPREQYF
NA	TRBV20-1	NA	TRBJ1-2	TGCAGTGCTAGAGTGATCGCCTCGGGGCATGGCTACACCTTC	CSARVIASGHGYTF
NA	TRBV6-6	many	TRBJ2-7	TGTGCCAGCAGTAGCGGGACAAACTACGAGCAGTACTTC	CASSSGTNYEQYF
TRBD1	TRBV30	NA	TRBJ1-2	TGTGCCTGGAGTGCGCCGGGACAGAAGAACTATGGCTACACCTTC	CAWSAPGQKNYGYTF
TRBD1	TRBV14	NA	TRBJ2-7	TGTGCCAGCAGCCCCCAGAGGCAGGGGGACTCCTACGAGCAGTACTTC	CASSPQRQGDSYEQYF
NA	TRBV11-1	few	TRBJ2-3	TGTGCCAGCAGCGCCACTAGCGTCTCTAGAAGGGGGGGACTCAATACGCAGTATTTT	CASSATSVSRRGGLNTQYF
TRBD1	TRBV20-1	NA	TRBJ1-5	TGCAGTGCTCCCGACAGGGCTAAGCATCAGCCCCAGCATTTT	CSAPDRAKHQPQHF
NA	TRBV19	NA	TRBJ1-2	TGTGCCAGTAGCCTCTCGAACAGGGAGGTGCTTGGCTACACCTTC	CASSLSNREVLGYTF
NA	TRBV6-1	few	TRBJ2-5	TGTGCCAGCATTCCTGGGGGGAGAGGGCAAGAGACCCAGTACTTC	CASIPGGRGQETQYF
TRBD2	TRBV2	few	TRBJ2-1	TGTGCCAGCACCCTAGGGACTAGAAATGAGCAGTTCTTC	CASTLGTRNEQFF
NA	TRBV7-7	many	TRBJ2-5	TGTGCTAGCAGCTTAGGACGGTACTTCCAAGAGACCCAGTACTTC	CASSLGRYFQETQYF
NA	TRBV10-3	few	TRBJ2-3	TGTGCCATCAATAGACACGACACAGATACGCAGTATTTT	CAINRHDTDTQYF
NA	TRBV7-2	NA	TRBJ1-1	TGTGCCAACCGAAACACCGGAAGTAGCACTGAAGCTTTCTTT	CANRNTGSSTEAFF
NA	TRBV5-1	NA	TRBJ1-2	TGCGCCAGCAGCTTGGCCTCTCAGGGCGGCTACACCTTC	CASSLASQGGYTF
NA	TRBV5-6	few	TRBJ2-3	TGTGCCAGCAGCTTGGACTCGCGGCTAGCAGACACAGATACGCAGTATTTT	CASSLDSRLADTDTQYF
NA	TRBV21-1	few	TRBJ1-6	TGTGCCAGCAGCACTAAGGGCCGGTTTTCACCCCTCCACTTT	CASSTKGRFSPLHF
NA	TRBV7-2	NA	TRBJ2-7	TGTGCCAGCAGCTTAGGGGTACAGGGCGGCTCCTACGAGCAGTACTTC	CASSLGVQGGSYEQYF
NA	TRBV5-1	NA	TRBJ2-7	TGCGCCAGCAGCGCCGGGACCCCGTCCGAGCAGTACTTC	CASSAGTPSEQYF
NA	TRBV27	few	TRBJ2-1	TGTGCCAGCACCCCCATTGGGGGGCTTTACAATGAGCAGTTCTTC	CASTPIGGLYNEQFF
NA	TRBV6-2/TRBV6-3	few	TRBJ2-7	TGTGCCAGCAGCAAGGCCCCGCAAACATACGAGCAGTACTTC	CASSKAPQTYEQYF
NA	TRBV6-5	many	TRBJ1-6	TGTGCCAGCAGTTACTCCGGGACGGGGAATTCACCCCTCCACTTT	CASSYSGTGNSPLHF
NA	TRBV15	few	TRBJ2-7	TGTGCCACCAGCAGAGACCTGTGGTACGAGCAGTACTTC	CATSRDLWYEQYF
NA	TRBV18	NA	TRBJ2-1	TGTGCCAGCTCACCCTACATGGGAGAGGGTGAGCAGTTCTTC	CASSPYMGEGEQFF
TRBD2	TRBV12-3/TRBV12-4	NA	TRBJ2-1	TGTGCCAGCAGTAACCTAGCGGGAGGTAATGAGCAGTTCTTC	CASSNLAGGNEQFF
TRBD1	TRBV6-1	few	TRBJ1-6	TGTGCCAGCACCCTCGGACAGGCTAATTCACCCCTCCACTTT	CASTLGQANSPLHF
NA	TRBV18	few	TRBJ1-1	TGTGCCAGCTCACCGGCAGTAGAATACACTGAAGCTTTCTTT	CASSPAVEYTEAFF
NA	TRBV4-3	few	TRBJ2-3	TGCGCCAGCAGCACCCGACCGGCCGGAGATACGCAGTATTTT	CASSTRPAGDTQYF